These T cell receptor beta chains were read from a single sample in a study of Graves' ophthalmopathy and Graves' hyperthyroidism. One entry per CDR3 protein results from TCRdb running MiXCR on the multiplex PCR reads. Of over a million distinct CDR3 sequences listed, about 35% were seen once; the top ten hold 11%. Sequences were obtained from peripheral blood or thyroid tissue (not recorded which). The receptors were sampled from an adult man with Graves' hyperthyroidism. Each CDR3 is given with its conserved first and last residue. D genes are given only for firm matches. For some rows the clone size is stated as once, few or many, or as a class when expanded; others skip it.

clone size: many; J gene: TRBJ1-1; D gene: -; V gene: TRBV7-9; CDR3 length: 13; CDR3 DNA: TGTGCCAGCAGCTTAGTCGACAGCGCTGAAGCTTTCTTT; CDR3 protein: CASSLVDSAEAFF
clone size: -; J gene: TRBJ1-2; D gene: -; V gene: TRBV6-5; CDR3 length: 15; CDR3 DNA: TGTGCCAGCAGTGACGGACACACGCTAAACTATGGCTACACCTTC; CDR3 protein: CASSDGHTLNYGYTF
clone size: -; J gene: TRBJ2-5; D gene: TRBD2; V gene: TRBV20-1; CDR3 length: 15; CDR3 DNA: TGCAGTGCTAAGGGCCTAGCGGGGGGGCAAGAGACCCAGTACTTC; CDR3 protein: CSAKGLAGGQETQYF
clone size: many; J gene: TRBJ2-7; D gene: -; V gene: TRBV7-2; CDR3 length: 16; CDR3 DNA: TGTGCCAGCAGCTTAGCACCGGGGGGCCTAACCTACGAGCAGTACTTC; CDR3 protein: CASSLAPGGLTYEQYF
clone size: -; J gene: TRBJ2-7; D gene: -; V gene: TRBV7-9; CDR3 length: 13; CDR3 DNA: TGTGCCAGCAGTTCGTTCGGGACCGCCGAGCAGTACTTC; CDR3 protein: CASSSFGTAEQYF
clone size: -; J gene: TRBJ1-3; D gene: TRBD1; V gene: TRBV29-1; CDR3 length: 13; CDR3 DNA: TGCAGCGTCGAGAAGGGACAGCCAAACACCATATATTTT; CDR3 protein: CSVEKGQPNTIYF
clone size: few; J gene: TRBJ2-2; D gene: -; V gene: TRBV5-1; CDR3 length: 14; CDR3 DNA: TGCGCCAGCAGCCAATATGAAGCGGCCGGGGAGCTGTTTTTT; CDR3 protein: CASSQYEAAGELFF
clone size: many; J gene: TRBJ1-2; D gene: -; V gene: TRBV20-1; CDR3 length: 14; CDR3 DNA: TGCAGTGCTAGTGTTCTGGGGGGGGTCTATGGCTACACCTTC; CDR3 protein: CSASVLGGVYGYTF
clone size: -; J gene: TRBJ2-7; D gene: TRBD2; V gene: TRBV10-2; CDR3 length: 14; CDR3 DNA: TGCGCCAGCAGTAGGGCGGGAGATGGGTACGAGCAGTACTTC; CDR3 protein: CASSRAGDGYEQYF
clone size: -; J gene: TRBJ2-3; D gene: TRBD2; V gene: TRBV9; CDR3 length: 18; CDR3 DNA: TGTGCCAGCAGCGTAAGGGGACTAGCGGGAGGGACGACAGATACGCAGTATTTT; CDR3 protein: CASSVRGLAGGTTDTQYF
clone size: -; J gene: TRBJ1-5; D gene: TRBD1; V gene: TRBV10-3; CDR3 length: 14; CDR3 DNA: TGTGCCATCAAGGGACAGGGTATATACCAGCCCCAGCATTTT; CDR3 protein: CAIKGQGIYQPQHF
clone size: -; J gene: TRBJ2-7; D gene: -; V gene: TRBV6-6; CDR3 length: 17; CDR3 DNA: TGTGCCAGCACCACTCACGGAGGTGGGTCCGCCGTTGACGAGCAGTACTTC; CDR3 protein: CASTTHGGGSAVDEQYF
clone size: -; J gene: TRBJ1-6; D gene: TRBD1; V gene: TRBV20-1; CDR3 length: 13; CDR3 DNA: TGCAGTGCTAGTCAGGGGGGGAATTCACCCCTCCACTTT; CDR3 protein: CSASQGGNSPLHF
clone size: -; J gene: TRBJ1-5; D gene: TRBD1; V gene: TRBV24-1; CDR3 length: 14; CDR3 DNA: TGTGCCACCGCGGGACAGGGCACCAATCAGCCCCAGCATTTT; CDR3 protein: CATAGQGTNQPQHF